The clone carrying this T cell receptor beta chain has a count of ten or more. The CDR3 consists of 17 residues. The V and J ends lost 3 bases and 4 bases, in that order; junction bases with no gene match: 12. CDR1 is SNHLY and CDR2 is FYNNEI in the germline V gene. TCR beta CDR3 region amplification was performed from RNA transcripts. With the HTBI primer set, the TCR CDR3 went through a first round of RT-PCR. TCRdb called the multiplex PCR reads again in MiXCR, with one record for every CDR3 protein. In the table there are 350,000 to 500,000 distinct CDR3 sequences, roughly an eighth of which are singletons. This entry is derived from a study of T cells in Graves' hyperthyroidism and ophthalmopathy.

This receptor was identified in a woman aged 18-30 years with Graves' hyperthyroidism. Sequencing used blood. The V gene is TRBV2, the J gene TRBJ2-3; 8 bases match TRBD2. The DNA for the CDR3 is TGTGCCAGCAGTGAGCTGGAGCGGGGGCCGTTCGCAGATACGCAGTATTTT. Translating gives CASSELERGPFADTQYF. Based on the CDR3 plus reference TRBV2 and TRBJ2-3, the full variable domain is EPEVTQTPSHQVTQMGQEVILRCVPISNHLYFYWYRQILGQKVEFLVSFYNNEISEKSEIFDDQFSVERPDGSNFTLKIRSTKLEDSAMYFCASSELERGPFADTQYFGPGTRLTVL.